The T cell receptor beta chain described here comes from a study of graft-versus-host responses after intestinal transplantation (dated by TCRdb to about 2021). Regarding the research as a whole: The transplants that recipients received were multivisceral, liver-intestinal, or isolated intestinal. Donor T cell macrochimerism was defined as a peak of at least 4% donor T cells among recipient peripheral blood mononuclear cells. Bulk TCR-beta CDR3 sequencing was used to track graft-versus-host and host-versus-graft alloreactive T cell clones in the graft, circulation and bone marrow after intestinal transplantation. All recipients received anti-thymocyte globulin induction followed by maintenance tacrolimus and steroids for around three years. Rather than going through the commercial service, samples from a few later patients were sequenced in-house on an Illumina MiSeq and processed with MiXCR. The cohort enrolled about two dozen intestinal transplant recipients including one retransplant, and a few patients lacking pretransplant specimens were excluded. To identify alloreactive clones, pre-transplant mixed lymphocyte reaction products were sequenced and then compared with unstimulated pre-transplant donor and recipient T cells. The full study reports these points: The conclusions were limited by the relatively low number and heterogeneity of the intestinal transplant patients. In the allografts of patients with donor T cell macrochimerism, GvH to HvG T cell clonal ratios were high. Early after transplant, declines in HvG clones were associated with peak levels of circulating GvH clones. GvH clones were found in recipient bone marrow, and some of the GvH clones appeared earlier in ileal mucosa or blood, which is consistent with an intestinal mucosal origin.

Notes on this clone: It lacks a known antigen. No much larger clonotype is one base removed from it; base qualities were not supplied.

According to the study, the label for this sample's time point signals: cells obtained before transplantation from donor or recipient. CD3+CD4+ and CD3+CD8+ populations were FACS-sorted from unstimulated pre-transplant donor and recipient cells taken from spleen or lymph nodes. The library came from the immunoSEQ multiplex PCR assay. In most patients, genomic DNA was isolated using the Qiagen DNeasy Blood and Tissue Kit and sent frozen to Adaptive Biotechnologies for TCR sequencing. High-throughput TCR-beta CDR3 sequencing of genomic DNA from most patients was performed by Adaptive Biotechnologies. On the authors' methods: TCR sequencing data for some 19 patients were retrieved from Adaptive's ImmunoSEQ software; three other patients were processed with MiXCR and VDJtools. To correct CD4 versus CD8 sorting errors, any sequence found in both subsets at a frequency ratio below 5:1 was removed. Because the origin of CDR3 nucleotide sequences shared between donor and recipient could not be assigned, those sequences were removed. Alloreactive clones required at least 2-fold expansion over unstimulated cells and minimum CFSE-low frequency of 0.002% (template counts) or 0.001% (read counts). A clone was considered mappable if detected in the sequenced pre-transplant spleen, lymph node, or MLR CFSE-low populations of the donor or recipient. Cumulative frequency of alloreactive clones was calculated as a percentage of all sequences weighted by copy number. Held by TCRdb, this immuneACCESS table contains in-frame sequences only and omits some clones. Under half of the omission traces to an unresolved V gene where checked; the cause of the rest is unknown. D and trimming were read from the DNA, whereas the V and J calls and clone size are those reported in that table. The sample table shows about 120,000 clones, and about nine tenths are seen once. About 0.18% of the sample is taken by the ten largest.

There are 19 amino acids in the CDR3, from cysteine to phenylalanine inclusive. Only the CDR3 DNA is retained, 57 bases long and in frame from the first base. The germline V gene sets CDR1 to SGHAT and CDR2 to FQNNGV. Relative to germline, V is missing 4 bases and J is missing 0 bases, with 7 bases of the junction outside any gene match. The V and J genes are TRBV11-2 and TRBJ2-1; 15 central nucleotides agree with TRBD2. The source was unstimulated CD4+ T cells sorted from spleen or lymph node cells, collected before intestinal transplant. This TCR derives from a human donor who received an intestinal transplant. The nucleotide sequence is given as TGTGCCAGCAGCTCGTATGGGACTAGCGGGAGGAGCTCCTACAATGAGCAGTTCTTC. Its protein reads: CASSSYGTSGRSSYNEQFF.